This T cell receptor (beta chain) was found in a study of T cell responses to AZD1222 COVID-19 vaccine. Background on the study: Second doses that came at about 4 or about 12 weeks were put together.

V was trimmed by 0 bases and J by 2 bases, leaving 13 bases between them. This CDR3 comprises 17 residues. CDR1 SGHDN and CDR2 FVKESK come from the germline V gene. Notes on this clone: Its specificity is unknown.

The study, taken as a whole, reports: Repertoires were collected only later (after the peak T cell response had occurred). Only six individuals given AZD1222 were seropositive at baseline. Spike as a whole was targeted by vaccine-associated CD4 TCRs, dominant at 160-218 and 743-854.

The table came from immunoSEQ multiplex PCR; TCRdb's copy has only in-frame clones and leaves some out. The data hold about 110,000 clones, with just over 85% observed a single time. The sequencing used peripheral blood, collected on day 0 of AZD1222 vaccination. The chain joins TRBV14 to TRBJ1-4; no clear D gene. The receptor was isolated from an adult in good health. CDR3 DNA sequence: TGTGCCAGCAGCCAAGATTCCGGGAAGTCTACTAATGAAAAACTGTTTTTT. Translated: CASSQDSGKSTNEKLFF. The full variable domain, its missing parts supplied by reference TRBV14 and TRBJ1-4, is EAGVTQFPSHSVIEKGQTVTLRCDPISGHDNLYWYRRVMGKEIKFLLHFVKESKQDESGMPNNRFLAERTGGTYSTLKVQPAELEDSGVYFCASSQDSGKSTNEKLFFGSGTQLSVL.